The 19 T cell receptor beta chains below were found in one sample sequenced in a study of OX40 agonist ivuxolimab in advanced cancers. Assay used: immunoSEQ multiplex PCR; TCRdb lists only in-frame clones, some missing. The data show roughly 25,000 clones, around 79% seen once. The sequences come from CD4+ or CD8+ T cells sorted from blood, collected in a trial of the OX40 agonist ivuxolimab. The receptors stem from an adult with an advanced solid tumor such as melanoma, head and neck, liver or kidney cancer.

Concerning this clone: This may be a read error, as it is one base from a much larger clone. This sample also contains other DNA sequences that code for the same CDR3. This chain uses TRBV6-5 with TRBJ1-5; TRBD1 might be the D (5 bases). This CDR3 region has 13 residues. Trimming stripped 6 bases from V and 0 bases from J, with 6 bases between. CDR1 and CDR2 (germline): MNHEY, SVGAGI. CDR3 in amino acids: CASRQASNQPQHF. In nucleotides, the CDR3 is TGTGCCAGCAGACAGGCTAGCAATCAGCCCCAGCATTTT.

The V gene is TRBV6-1, the J gene TRBJ1-2; D may be TRBD1 (6 bases). The CDR3 is 13 amino acids. Germline-derived CDR1 and CDR2 are MNHNS and SASEGT. V gave up 5 bases and J gave up 4 bases, with 11 bases separating them. CDR3 residues: CASSSGAFYGYTF. CDR3 in DNA: TGTGCCAGCAGTTCGGGGGCTTTCTATGGCTACACCTTC.

The chain combines TRBV5-6 with TRBJ1-5; 7 bases match TRBD1. After removal of 3 bases from V and 3 bases from J, the junction contained 18 bases not matched to a gene. CDR3 length: 19 amino acids. CDR1 SGHDT and CDR2 YYEEEE come from the germline V gene. The CDR3 DNA reads as TGTGCCAGCAGCTCATCTTTTAGACAGGGCAGACTTCTCAATCAGCCCCAGCATTTT. Its protein product is CASSSSFRQGRLLNQPQHF.

The chain uses TRBV9 and TRBJ1-3, with D hard to call. CDR1 SGDLS and CDR2 YYNGEE come from the germline V gene. V lost 1 base to trimming and J lost 2 bases, with 10 bases between them. This CDR3 has 15 residues. CDR3 protein: CASSVHISAGNTIYF. For the CDR3, the DNA is TGTGCCAGCAGCGTACATATTAGCGCTGGAAACACCATATATTTT.

The chain carries TRBV18 and TRBJ2-3; D perhaps matches TRBD2 (6 bases). The germline V gene has CDR1 KGHSH and CDR2 LQKENI. The CDR3 sequence is 15 residues long. V lost 2 bases and J 1 base, leaving 10 bases between the germline ends. In DNA, the CDR3 is TGTGCCAGCTCACCAGCTGGCGGGGGCACAGATACGCAGTATTTT. This translates into CASSPAGGGTDTQYF.

This chain connects TRBV4-2 to TRBJ2-7; D is unresolved. Trimming shortened V by 0 bases and J by 7 bases, and 7 bases separated the two germline ends. Germline CDR1 and CDR2: LGHNA and YNFKEQ. The CDR3 has 12 amino acids. The CDR3, as DNA: TGTGCCAGCAGCCAAGATACCGGTGAGCAGTACTTC. As protein: CASSQDTGEQYF.

The chain has TRBV11-2 and TRBJ2-7; possibly TRBD1 or TRBD2 for D (5 bases each). The CDR3 is made up of 12 amino acids. Germline lookup yields CDR1 SGHAT and CDR2 FQNNGV. Trimming left V 5 bases short and J 2 bases short, with 7 bases between. Here the CDR3 DNA reads TGTGCCAGCAGCCGAGGGGCCTACGAGCAGTACTTC. The encoded protein is CASSRGAYEQYF.

This clone was observed a few times. The V call is TRBV25-1, the J call TRBJ2-7, with D possibly TRBD1 on 5 matching bases. This CDR3 spans 16 amino acids. V lost 6 bases and J lost 0, with 18 bases in between. Per the germline V gene, CDR1 is MGHDK and CDR2 is SYGVNS. CDR3: CASRESSVQGSYEQYF. CDR3 nucleotides: TGTGCCAGCAGAGAGTCGTCCGTTCAGGGCTCCTACGAGCAGTACTTC.

The V and J genes are TRBV13 and TRBJ2-5; 10 bases are shared with TRBD1. CDR1 and CDR2 from the germline V gene are PRHDT and FYEKMQ (reference sequence). V shed 3 bases and J 7 bases; nucleotides not matched to a gene: 5. The CDR3 spans 14 residues. The DNA of the CDR3 is TGTGCCAGCAGCTTGGGACAGGGGTTGGGGACCCAGTACTTC. It specifies CASSLGQGLGTQYF.

The rearrangement joins TRBV27 to TRBJ2-1; 10 nucleotides agree with TRBD2. Germline V lookup: CDR1 MNHEY, CDR2 SMNVEV (reference sequence). The CDR3 length is 14 residues. Trimming at V came to 2 bases and at J to 6 bases, leaving 1 base not matched to a gene. This chain's CDR3 is CASSLLAGANEQFF. DNA for the CDR3: TGTGCCAGCAGTTTACTAGCGGGAGCCAATGAGCAGTTCTTC.

The chain carries TRBV29-1 and TRBJ1-3; D is possibly TRBD1 (5 bases). The CDR3 is made up of 14 amino acids. The V end was cut by 4 bases, the J end by 4 bases, with 14 bases between. CDR1 SQVTM and CDR2 ANQGSEA come from the germline V gene. The CDR3 DNA follows: TGCAGCGTTGTGTGGGGGATTTGGGGAAACACCATATATTTT. It is translated as CSVVWGIWGNTIYF.

V is TRBV6-6 and J is TRBJ1-3; TRBD1 is a possible D gene (6 bases). The V end was cut by 5 bases, the J end by 4 bases, with 9 bases between. Germline assignment: CDR1 MNHNY and CDR2 SVGAGI (reference sequence). The CDR3 is 13 residues long. This chain's CDR3 is CASSQTGGNTIYF. The CDR3 coding sequence is TGTGCCAGCAGTCAGACAGGAGGAAACACCATATATTTT.

This rearrangement joins TRBV4-1 to TRBJ2-7; D is possibly TRBD2 (6 bases). CDR3 length: 16 amino acids. The germline V gene encodes CDR1 MGHRA and CDR2 YSYEKL. V was clipped by 0 bases and J by 5 bases, with 17 bases between them. This CDR3 is CASSQDGAPTRDEQYF. The CDR3 coding sequence is TGCGCCAGCAGCCAAGATGGGGCCCCGACTAGAGACGAGCAGTACTTC.

This clone was seen more than once but under ten times. CDR3 nucleotides: TGTGCCAGCAGTTATAGTGTCCCAGATACGCAGTATTTT. Translated, it gives CASSYSVPDTQYF. This chain uses TRBV6-6 with TRBJ2-3, with D hard to call. The V and J ends lost 3 bases and 4 bases respectively, with 8 bases between them. Germline V gene data show CDR1 as MNHNY and CDR2 as SVGAGI (reference sequence). This CDR3 comprises 13 residues.

The chain couples TRBV7-2 to TRBJ2-7; D is perhaps TRBD2 (6 bases). CDR3 length: 14 residues. The V and J ends lost 4 bases and 5 bases respectively, with 15 bases between them. Germline V gene data show CDR1 as SGHTA and CDR2 as FQGNSA. The CDR3 coding sequence is TGTGCCAGCAGCTCCCCATCGGAGGGGCACGAGCAGTACTTC. It specifies CASSSPSEGHEQYF.

The chain joins TRBV27 to TRBJ1-6; TRBD1 might be the D (5 bases). Between the trimmed V and J ends, which lost 6 bases and 14 bases, there was a span of 14 bases. The CDR3 extends over 12 amino acids. Germline loops: CDR1 MNHEY, CDR2 SMNVEV (reference sequence). The CDR3 DNA is TGTGCCAGCAGGGAAGGGGTTAGATCCCTCCACTTT. This sequence encodes CASREGVRSLHF.

This clone came up once. The rearrangement links TRBV11-2 to TRBJ2-2; D not certain. Germline lookup yields CDR1 SGHAT and CDR2 FQNNGV. This CDR3 spans 14 amino acids. Between the trimmed V and J ends, which lost 0 bases and 6 bases, there was a span of 8 bases. CDR3 amino acids: CASSLDVRSGELFF. Here the CDR3 DNA reads TGTGCCAGCAGCTTAGATGTGCGTTCCGGGGAGCTGTTTTTT.

CDR3 region: CASSLDRDSPYEQYF. As DNA, the CDR3 is TGTGCCAGCAGCTTAGACCGGGACTCCCCCTACGAGCAGTACTTC. V and J are TRBV7-9 and TRBJ2-5; D perhaps matches TRBD2 (6 bases). The J call may be wrong; the DNA end is better matched by TRBJ2-7. CDR3 length: 15 amino acids. The V gene's germline CDR1 is SEHNR and CDR2 FQNEAQ (reference sequence).

The chain has TRBV30 and TRBJ2-2; unclear D gene. Germline CDR1 and CDR2: GTSNPN and SVGIG (reference sequence). Trimming pared 0 bases from V and 11 bases from J, leaving 7 bases between. The CDR3 runs 11 residues. CDR3 protein: CAWSVQRELFF. The CDR3 region has the DNA TGTGCCTGGAGTGTACAACGAGAGCTGTTTTTT.